Presented here are 7 T cell receptor beta chains from one specimen sequenced in a study of graft-versus-host responses after intestinal transplantation. TCRdb keeps only in-frame clones here, not all; method: immunoSEQ multiplex PCR. This sample has more than 85,000 clones; around 93% occur once, and the top ten carry about 0.54%. These TCRs are of unknown antigen specificity. The sample was unstimulated CD8+ T cells sorted from spleen or lymph node cells, taken before intestinal transplant. All receptors come from a human donor who received an intestinal transplant.

About this clone itself: Other DNA sequences in this sample translate to the same CDR3. In DNA, the CDR3 is TGTGCCAGCAGTCTGGGCACTGAAGCTTTCTTT. The encoded protein is CASSLGTEAFF. The genes are TRBV27 and TRBJ1-1; D is unclear. Germline loops: CDR1 MNHEY, CDR2 SMNVEV (reference sequence). V gave up 5 bases and J gave up 4 bases, with 5 bases separating them. CDR3 length: 11 amino acids.

V and J are TRBV9 and TRBJ1-1; the match to TRBD1 covers 8 bases. The J segment lost 4 bases and the V segment lost 5 bases, leaving 1 base of the junction unmatched. CDR1 and CDR2 (germline): SGDLS, YYNGEE. The CDR3 totals 12 residues. CDR3 nucleotide sequence: TGTGCCAGCAGTACAGGGGGCACTGAAGCTTTCTTT. Translating gives CASSTGGTEAFF. The full variable domain, its missing parts supplied by reference TRBV9 and TRBJ1-1, is DSGVTQTPKHLITATGQRVTLRCSPRSGDLSVYWYQQSLDQGLQFLIQYYNGEERAKGNILERFSAQQFPDLHSELNLSSLELGDSALYFCASSTGGTEAFFGQGTRLTVV.

The V call is TRBV7-8, the J call TRBJ2-3; D is undetermined. V lost 5 bases and J 2 bases, leaving 14 bases between the germline ends. The CDR3 length is 15 residues. Per the germline V gene, CDR1 is SGHVS and CDR2 is FQNEAQ. CDR3 protein: CASSPSYGNTDTQYF. The CDR3 region has the DNA TGTGCCAGCAGCCCTTCATATGGAAACACAGATACGCAGTATTTT.

The chain employs TRBV10-2 and TRBJ1-5; 8 bases match TRBD1. In germline, CDR1 is WSHSY, CDR2 SAAADI. V dropped 7 bases and J dropped 4; count of bases not matched to a gene: 6. The CDR3 runs to 14 residues. CDR3 coding DNA: TGCGCCAGCAAGGATGACAGGGGAAATCAGCCCCAGCATTTT. Residues: CASKDDRGNQPQHF.

The chain uses TRBV5-4 and TRBJ2-7, with unresolved D. CDR1 is SGHNT and CDR2 is YYREEE in the germline V gene (reference sequence). V lost 4 bases and J 7 bases, leaving 6 bases between the germline ends. The CDR3 length is 10 residues. The CDR3 DNA follows: TGTGCCAGCAGCCCTGTGGAGCAGTACTTC. Protein sequence: CASSPVEQYF. The full variable domain, in which reference TRBV5-4 and TRBJ2-7 provide the parts outside the CDR3, is ETGVTQSPTHLIKTRGQQVTLRCSSQSGHNTVSWYQQALGQGPQFIFQYYREEENGRGNFPPRFSGLQFPNYSSELNVNALELDDSALYLCASSPVEQYFGPGTRLTVT.

The chain carries TRBV27 and TRBJ2-7; 7 bases line up with TRBD2. Germline CDR1 and CDR2: MNHEY and SMNVEV (reference sequence). The CDR3 spans 16 residues. V shed 3 bases and J 3 bases; nucleotides not matched to a gene: 11. The CDR3 DNA reads TGTGCCAGCAGTTTCTCACTTAGCGGGTGGGTCTACGAGCAGTACTTC. Amino acid sequence: CASSFSLSGWVYEQYF.

Only a few counts were recorded for this clone. The chain joins TRBV6-6 to TRBJ1-2; TRBD1 agrees at 9 bases. CDR3 length: 14 residues. V gave up 7 bases and J gave up 10 bases; unmatched junction bases: 13. CDR1 MNHNY and CDR2 SVGAGI come from the germline V gene (reference sequence). The CDR3 DNA follows: TGTGCCAGCACCGGGTTTACGGGACAGGGCTCCTACACCTTC. It codes for CASTGFTGQGSYTF.